The rows below give T cell receptor beta chains drawn from one sample of a study of blood T cell repertoires in COVID-19. Clones were read by immunoSEQ multiplex PCR, and TCRdb kept only the in-frame ones, dropping some. The data contain tens of thousands of clones, 88% of them singletons. Sequences were obtained from peripheral blood. Source of these receptors: a woman in her forties or fifties with active or convalescent COVID-19. The CDR3 runs from the conserved cysteine through the conserved F or W. D genes are given only for firm matches. Size values are once, few and many counts, or a class for expanded clones, and some rows have none.

j_call: TRBJ1-1
clone_size: .
d_call: .
v_call: TRBV5-1
cdr3_nt: TGCGCCAGCAGGAGAGACTTTACCGGGGGCACTGAAGCTTTCTTT
cdr3_aa: CASRRDFTGGTEAFF

j_call: TRBJ1-2
clone_size: .
d_call: .
v_call: TRBV7-2
cdr3_nt: TGTGCCAGCAACCCCCCGGGGTCTAACTATGGCTACACCTTC
cdr3_aa: CASNPPGSNYGYTF

j_call: TRBJ1-6
clone_size: few
d_call: .
v_call: TRBV2
cdr3_nt: TGTGCCAGCAGTGAACAGGCCCCGGATCCTTATTATAATTCACCCCTCCACTTT
cdr3_aa: CASSEQAPDPYYNSPLHF

j_call: TRBJ2-3
clone_size: .
d_call: .
v_call: TRBV7-6
cdr3_nt: TGTGCCAGCAGCTTATGGGCTACGAGCACAGATACGCAGTATTTT
cdr3_aa: CASSLWATSTDTQYF

j_call: TRBJ1-5
clone_size: .
d_call: .
v_call: TRBV28
cdr3_nt: TGTGCCAGCAGACCCGGACAGAAAGTAGGTCAGCCCCAGCATTTT
cdr3_aa: CASRPGQKVGQPQHF

j_call: TRBJ2-2
clone_size: .
d_call: TRBD1
v_call: TRBV2
cdr3_nt: TGTGCCAGCAGTGGCCCCGGACAGGGGGGCCCCGGGGAGCTGTTTTTT
cdr3_aa: CASSGPGQGGPGELFF

j_call: TRBJ1-5
clone_size: few
d_call: .
v_call: TRBV19
cdr3_nt: TGTGCCAGTAAAGGGCCCTGGGGACTCACCAATCAGCCCCAGCATTTT
cdr3_aa: CASKGPWGLTNQPQHF

j_call: TRBJ1-2
clone_size: once
d_call: TRBD1
v_call: TRBV5-6
cdr3_nt: TGTGCCAGCAGCCCGGGACAGAACTATGGCTACACCTTC
cdr3_aa: CASSPGQNYGYTF

j_call: TRBJ1-6
clone_size: .
d_call: TRBD1
v_call: TRBV5-4
cdr3_nt: TGTGCCAGCAGCTCCTCAGGGGGGAGCTCCTATAATTCACCCCTCCACTTT
cdr3_aa: CASSSSGGSSYNSPLHF

j_call: TRBJ2-2
clone_size: few
d_call: .
v_call: TRBV5-1
cdr3_nt: TGCGCCAGCAGCTTGGGTCGGAACACCGGGGAGCTGTTTTTT
cdr3_aa: CASSLGRNTGELFF

j_call: TRBJ2-5
clone_size: .
d_call: .
v_call: TRBV30
cdr3_nt: TGTGCCTGGAGGGGGCTTACAGTGGGAGAGACCCAGTACTTC
cdr3_aa: CAWRGLTVGETQYF

j_call: TRBJ1-5
clone_size: .
d_call: TRBD1
v_call: TRBV7-9
cdr3_nt: TGTGCCAGCAGCCCCCGAGGGACAGGCGGGCAGCCCCAGCATTTT
cdr3_aa: CASSPRGTGGQPQHF

j_call: TRBJ2-3
clone_size: .
d_call: TRBD2
v_call: TRBV9
cdr3_nt: TGTGCCAGCAGCGGGACTAGCGGTGACACAGATACGCAGTATTTT
cdr3_aa: CASSGTSGDTDTQYF

j_call: TRBJ2-7
clone_size: .
d_call: TRBD1
v_call: TRBV2
cdr3_nt: TGTGCCAGCAGAGAAGGACAGGGGGCTTCCTACGAGCAGTACTTC
cdr3_aa: CASREGQGASYEQYF

j_call: TRBJ1-3
clone_size: .
d_call: .
v_call: TRBV5-5
cdr3_nt: TGTGCCAGCAGCTTGGACAGATACTCTGGAAACACCATATATTTT
cdr3_aa: CASSLDRYSGNTIYF

j_call: TRBJ2-3
clone_size: .
d_call: .
v_call: TRBV10-3
cdr3_nt: TGTGCCATCAGTGAGCGAAAACAGGCCGGATTCACAGATACGCAGTATTTT
cdr3_aa: CAISERKQAGFTDTQYF

j_call: TRBJ2-3
clone_size: .
d_call: TRBD2
v_call: TRBV4-1
cdr3_nt: TGCGCCAGCAGCCAAGACTCTCGGCTAGCGGGAGATACGCAGTATTTT
cdr3_aa: CASSQDSRLAGDTQYF

j_call: TRBJ2-1
clone_size: once
d_call: TRBD2
v_call: TRBV6-2/TRBV6-3
cdr3_nt: TGTGCCAGCAGTTACGCCGGACTAGCGGGAGTATCTCAGGACAATGAGCAGTTCTTC
cdr3_aa: CASSYAGLAGVSQDNEQFF

j_call: TRBJ2-1
clone_size: .
d_call: TRBD2
v_call: TRBV10-2
cdr3_nt: TGCGCCAGCAGCGACTGGTCCTTAGCGGGCCTGGGGGTATACAATGAGCAGTTCTTC
cdr3_aa: CASSDWSLAGLGVYNEQFF

j_call: TRBJ2-3
clone_size: .
d_call: .
v_call: TRBV5-4
cdr3_nt: TGTGCCAGCAGCTCCCCGGGAGTCGGGACAGATACGCAGTATTTT
cdr3_aa: CASSSPGVGTDTQYF

j_call: TRBJ1-2
clone_size: .
d_call: TRBD1
v_call: TRBV5-5
cdr3_nt: TGTGCCAGCAGCTTGGCGAGTAGACAGGGGGCGGGCTACACCTTC
cdr3_aa: CASSLASRQGAGYTF

j_call: TRBJ2-7
clone_size: .
d_call: .
v_call: TRBV7-2
cdr3_nt: TGTGCCAGCAGCCGTATAGTTCAGGGTGACTACGAGCAGTACTTC
cdr3_aa: CASSRIVQGDYEQYF

j_call: TRBJ2-3
clone_size: once
d_call: .
v_call: TRBV5-4
cdr3_nt: TGTGCCAGCAGCTTGGAGAACAGACTAGAAACAGATACGCAGTATTTT
cdr3_aa: CASSLENRLETDTQYF

j_call: TRBJ1-1
clone_size: .
d_call: .
v_call: TRBV23-1
cdr3_nt: TGCGCCAGCAGTCAATCGGCAGACATAGATGCTGAAGCTTTCTTT
cdr3_aa: CASSQSADIDAEAFF

j_call: TRBJ2-1
clone_size: .
d_call: .
v_call: TRBV2
cdr3_nt: TGTGCCAGCAGTGGGCCCCGGCGGTCCTACAATGAGCAGTTCTTC
cdr3_aa: CASSGPRRSYNEQFF

j_call: TRBJ1-2
clone_size: .
d_call: .
v_call: TRBV2
cdr3_nt: TGTGCCAGCAGTGAATCTCGGGCAGGGGGCTACACCTTC
cdr3_aa: CASSESRAGGYTF

j_call: TRBJ1-2
clone_size: .
d_call: TRBD1
v_call: TRBV15
cdr3_nt: TGTGCCACCACTCCGGACAGGGTACCCGGACGCTATGGCTACACCTTC
cdr3_aa: CATTPDRVPGRYGYTF

j_call: TRBJ2-4
clone_size: .
d_call: .
v_call: TRBV5-1
cdr3_nt: TGCGCCAGCAGCTCAGGGGTACCCAAAAACATTCAGTACTTC
cdr3_aa: CASSSGVPKNIQYF

j_call: TRBJ1-2
clone_size: .
d_call: .
v_call: TRBV2
cdr3_nt: TGTGCCAGCAGTGTAGGGGACTATTTCCGAACGGGTGGCTACACCTTC
cdr3_aa: CASSVGDYFRTGGYTF

j_call: TRBJ2-5
clone_size: .
d_call: .
v_call: TRBV5-1
cdr3_nt: TGCGCCAGCAGCTTGGTAACGGCGACTCAAGAGACCCAGTACTTC
cdr3_aa: CASSLVTATQETQYF

j_call: TRBJ2-1
clone_size: .
d_call: .
v_call: TRBV21-1
cdr3_nt: TGTGCCAGCAGCAGAAAAGCGGGAGGGTTGATTGAGCAGTTCTTC
cdr3_aa: CASSRKAGGLIEQFF

j_call: TRBJ2-7
clone_size: .
d_call: .
v_call: TRBV30
cdr3_nt: TGTGCCTGGACCCAGAACAGGGCCCACGAGCAGTACTTC
cdr3_aa: CAWTQNRAHEQYF

j_call: TRBJ2-6
clone_size: .
d_call: TRBD1
v_call: TRBV11-2
cdr3_nt: TGTGCCAGCAGCCCACAGGGGTTTATCTCTGGGGCCAACGTCCTGACTTTC
cdr3_aa: CASSPQGFISGANVLTF

j_call: TRBJ2-7
clone_size: .
d_call: .
v_call: TRBV4-1
cdr3_nt: TGCGCCAGCAGCCAAGTGCCGGGGTACGAGCAGTACTTC
cdr3_aa: CASSQVPGYEQYF

j_call: TRBJ2-7
clone_size: .
d_call: .
v_call: TRBV6-5
cdr3_nt: TGTGCCAGCAGTTTGGCGGGTGTTAGCTCCTACGAGCAGTACTTC
cdr3_aa: CASSLAGVSSYEQYF

j_call: TRBJ1-4
clone_size: .
d_call: .
v_call: TRBV5-4
cdr3_nt: TGTGCCAGCAGCTTGGGAGGGTTTCAGTCCGAAAAACTGTTTTTT
cdr3_aa: CASSLGGFQSEKLFF

j_call: TRBJ2-5
clone_size: .
d_call: .
v_call: TRBV5-6
cdr3_nt: TGTGCCAGCAGCACCGGACTGGATAGGGTTGAGACCCAGTACTTC
cdr3_aa: CASSTGLDRVETQYF

j_call: TRBJ2-7
clone_size: once
d_call: TRBD2
v_call: TRBV5-6
cdr3_nt: TGTGCCAGCAGCTTGGGTCGGGAGGGCCGCTACGAGCAGTACTTC
cdr3_aa: CASSLGREGRYEQYF

j_call: TRBJ1-2
clone_size: .
d_call: TRBD1
v_call: TRBV30
cdr3_nt: TGTGCCTGGAGTGGGGACAGGGGGCACCTAGGTGGCTACACCTTC
cdr3_aa: CAWSGDRGHLGGYTF

j_call: TRBJ1-1
clone_size: .
d_call: .
v_call: TRBV4-1
cdr3_nt: TGCGCCAGCAGCCAAGATAGGAGGGGAGCCACTGAAGCTTTCTTT
cdr3_aa: CASSQDRRGATEAFF

j_call: TRBJ1-1
clone_size: .
d_call: .
v_call: TRBV6-6
cdr3_nt: TGTGCCAGCAGTCGAGGGGTGACAGCTAACACTGAAGCTTTCTTT
cdr3_aa: CASSRGVTANTEAFF